The T cell receptor beta chain described here comes from a study of T cells in Graves' hyperthyroidism and ophthalmopathy. Study-level findings and limits: A 13 V-J model separated ophthalmopathy from stable hyperthyroidism.

The CDR3 is 14 residues long. Losses at the gene ends were 8 bases for V and 9 bases for J; bases not matched to a gene: 10. CDR1 is SNHLY, CDR2 FYNNEI, per germline. RNA transcripts served as the template for amplifying TCR beta CDR3 regions. HTBI primers were employed in a first-round RT-PCR of the TCR CDR3. Via MiXCR, TCRdb re-called the multiplex PCR reads, giving one row per CDR3 protein. The profile shows approximately 250,000 distinct CDR3 sequences, roughly a quarter of them singletons. This clonotype was seen many times. Its target is unknown. The TCR originated in a woman in her thirties or forties with Graves' ophthalmopathy. The chain uses TRBV2 and TRBJ1-6; 7 bases fit TRBD1. Sequencing was carried out using blood. CDR3 region: CASERDRDGSPLHF. CDR3 DNA: TGTGCCAGCGAGAGAGACAGGGATGGTTCACCCCTCCACTTT.